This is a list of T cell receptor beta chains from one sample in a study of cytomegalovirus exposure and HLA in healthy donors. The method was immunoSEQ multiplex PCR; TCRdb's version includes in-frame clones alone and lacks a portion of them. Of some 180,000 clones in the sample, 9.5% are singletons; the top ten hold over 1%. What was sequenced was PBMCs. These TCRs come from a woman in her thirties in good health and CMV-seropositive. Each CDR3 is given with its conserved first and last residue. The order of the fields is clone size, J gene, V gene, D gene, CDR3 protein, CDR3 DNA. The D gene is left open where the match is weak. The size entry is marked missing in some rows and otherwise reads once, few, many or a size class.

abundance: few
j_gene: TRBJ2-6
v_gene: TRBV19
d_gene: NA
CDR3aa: CASSPELSGANVLTF
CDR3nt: TGTGCCAGTAGTCCGGAGCTATCTGGGGCCAACGTCCTGACTTTC

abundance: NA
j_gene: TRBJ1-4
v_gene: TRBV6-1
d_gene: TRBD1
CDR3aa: CATAAGGGFGEKLFF
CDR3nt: TGTGCCACCGCGGCAGGGGGCGGTTTTGGCGAAAAACTGTTTTTT

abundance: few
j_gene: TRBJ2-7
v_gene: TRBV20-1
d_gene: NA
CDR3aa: CSGQGMYEQYF
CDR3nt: TGCAGTGGCCAGGGGATGTACGAGCAGTACTTC

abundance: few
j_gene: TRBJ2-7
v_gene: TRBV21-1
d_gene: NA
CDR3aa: CASSNRAGDYEQYF
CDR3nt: TGTGCCAGCAGCAACCGGGCAGGGGACTACGAGCAGTACTTC

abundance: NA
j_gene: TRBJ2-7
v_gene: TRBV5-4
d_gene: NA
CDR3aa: CASSSTAPWGISYEQYF
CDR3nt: TGTGCCAGCAGCTCCACGGCTCCCTGGGGCATCTCCTACGAGCAGTACTTC

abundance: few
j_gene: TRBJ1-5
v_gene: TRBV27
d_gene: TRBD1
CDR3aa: CASSKQGGNQPQHF
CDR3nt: TGTGCCAGCAGTAAACAGGGGGGCAATCAGCCCCAGCATTTT

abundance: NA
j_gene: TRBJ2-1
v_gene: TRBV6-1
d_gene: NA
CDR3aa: CASSAYARGEQFF
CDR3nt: TGTGCCAGCAGTGCCTACGCACGCGGTGAGCAGTTCTTC

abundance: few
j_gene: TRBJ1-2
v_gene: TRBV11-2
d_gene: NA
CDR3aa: CASSLVAGYYGYTF
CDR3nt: TGTGCCAGCAGCTTAGTGGCAGGTTACTATGGCTACACCTTC

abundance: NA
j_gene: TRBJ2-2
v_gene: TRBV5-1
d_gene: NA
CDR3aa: CASSLAADTGELFF
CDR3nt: TGCGCCAGCAGCTTGGCCGCAGACACCGGGGAGCTGTTTTTT

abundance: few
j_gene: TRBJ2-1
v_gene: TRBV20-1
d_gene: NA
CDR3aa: CSARQGIEQFF
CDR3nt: TGCAGTGCTAGGCAGGGGATTGAGCAGTTCTTC

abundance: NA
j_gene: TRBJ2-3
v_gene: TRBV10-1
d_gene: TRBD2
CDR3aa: CATTRGGVGTDTQYF
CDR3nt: TGCGCCACCACCCGGGGGGGAGTCGGAACAGATACGCAGTATTTT

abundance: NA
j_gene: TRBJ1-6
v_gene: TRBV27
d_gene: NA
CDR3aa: CASSRVSADSPLHF
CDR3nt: TGTGCCAGCAGTCGGGTCTCCGCGGATTCACCCCTCCACTTT

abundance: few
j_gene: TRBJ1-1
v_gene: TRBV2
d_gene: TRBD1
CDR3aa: CASRYQGAREAFF
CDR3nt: TGTGCCAGCAGATATCAGGGGGCCAGAGAAGCTTTCTTT